This TCR beta chain was obtained from a study of blood T cell repertoires in COVID-19. The overall study: The samples span acute and convalescent COVID-19 from the United States, Italy and Spain. PBMCs, B-cell-depleted T cells, or T cells provided the cDNA or gDNA that made up the material.

In the authors' methods: For nucleated cells, counts were estimated from reference gene primer amplification. Some clones are missing from TCRdb's copy, which holds only in-frame ones; the method was immunoSEQ multiplex PCR. V and J calls and clone size are those listed in that table; D and trimming were worked out from the DNA. The sample includes 96,000 or so clones, roughly 90% of them seen just once. After removal of 2 bases from V and 5 bases from J, the junction contained 5 bases not matched to a gene. The germline V gene has CDR1 SGHRS and CDR2 YFSETQ. CDR3 length: 14 residues. One Seattle source followed patients from active infection through their disease course.

This clonotype was obtained from a human donor with COVID-19, enrolled during active disease. The donor label of this sample is uncertain. The sequenced sample consisted of peripheral blood. This chain uses TRBV5-1 with TRBJ2-5, with 8 nucleotides matching TRBD2. The chain's CDR3 is CASSFKRETETQYF. As DNA, the CDR3 is TGCGCCAGCAGCTTCAAGCGGGAGACGGAGACCCAGTACTTC. The full variable domain, its missing parts supplied by reference TRBV5-1 and TRBJ2-5, is KAGVTQTPRYLIKTRGQQVTLSCSPISGHRSVSWYQQTPGQGLQFLFEYFSETQRNKGNFPGRFSGRQFSNSRSEMNVSTLELGDSALYLCASSFKRETETQYFGPGTRLLVL.